These 19 T cell receptor beta chains originate from one sample sequenced in a study of response to subunit inactivated influenza vaccine. TCRdb re-derived calls from the RT-PCR reads in MiXCR, one entry per CDR3 protein. Counted here are about 520,000 distinct CDR3 sequences, around 25% occurring once; the ten biggest clones make up less than 2.5%. The sequences come from CD4+ T cells sorted from PBMCs, collected 4 to 6 days after vaccination. Receptors originate from a man between 45 and 60 years old who received an inactivated influenza vaccine.

This clonotype has ten or more counts. J is TRBJ2-7 and V is TRBV12-3 or TRBV12-4, with D tentatively TRBD1 (5 bases). V lost 5 bases, J lost 2 bases, and 19 bases lay in between. The CDR3 is 16 amino acids. The CDR3 loop reads CASSPQQGAGTYEQYF. In DNA, the CDR3 is TGTGCCAGCAGTCCTCAGCAGGGTGCTGGAACCTACGAGCAGTACTTC.

The sample holds a few counts of this clonotype. J is TRBJ1-2 and V is TRBV2; D is ambiguous. Germline assignment: CDR1 SNHLY and CDR2 FYNNEI. Trimming pared 0 bases from V and 8 bases from J, leaving 13 bases between. CDR3 size: 14 residues. The CDR3 region has the DNA TGTGCCAGCAGTGAAGCGGCTGTCAGTAAAGGCTACACCTTC. Amino acid sequence: CASSEAAVSKGYTF.

This clonotype has a handful of counts. The rearrangement joins TRBV11-2 to TRBJ1-1; a possible D gene is TRBD1 (5 bases). V was trimmed by 3 bases and J by 5 bases, leaving 16 bases between them. Germline assignment: CDR1 SGHAT and CDR2 FQNNGV. The CDR3 spans 15 residues. The CDR3 loop is CASSLALGEGTEAFF. The CDR3 coding sequence is TGTGCCAGCAGCTTGGCTCTCGGGGAGGGGACTGAAGCTTTCTTT.

This clonotype turned up a few times. This chain joins TRBV20-1 and TRBJ1-5, with TRBD1 as a possible D gene (6 bases). V was shortened by 3 bases and J by 0 bases, with 12 bases between the two germline ends. From germline, CDR1 is DFQATT and CDR2 SNEGSKA (reference sequence). The CDR3 sequence is 15 residues long. Here the CDR3 reads CSARDSFYSNQPQHF. CDR3 nucleotides: TGCAGTGCTAGGGACAGCTTTTATAGCAATCAGCCCCAGCATTTT.

This clonotype was counted a few times. V usage is TRBV12-3 or TRBV12-4 and J usage is TRBJ1-5, with 7 bases lining up with TRBD1. The CDR3 extends over 15 amino acids. With V trimmed by 5 bases and J by 3 bases, 7 bases remained unmatched. This CDR3 is CASSPRTGPNQPQHF. CDR3 sequence (DNA): TGTGCCAGCAGTCCCCGGACAGGCCCCAATCAGCCCCAGCATTTT.

The V gene is TRBV20-1, the J gene TRBJ2-1; TRBD2 matches at 8 bases. Losses at the gene ends were 3 bases for V and 1 base for J; bases not matched to a gene: 8. Germline V gene data show CDR1 as DFQATT and CDR2 as SNEGSKA (reference sequence). The CDR3 consists of 16 residues. The CDR3 region has the DNA TGCAGTGCTAGTTTTTCGGGGGGGCAGTCCTACAATGAGCAGTTCTTC. This encodes CSASFSGGQSYNEQFF.

This clonotype was seen only a few times. The chain uses TRBV5-1 and TRBJ2-3; TRBD2 matches 8 bases. Germline lookup yields CDR1 SGHRS and CDR2 YFSETQ. The J segment lost 2 bases and the V segment lost 7 bases, leaving 6 bases of the junction unmatched. The CDR3 loop spans 14 amino acids. The chain's CDR3 is CASRSGLDTDTQYF. CDR3 in DNA: TGCGCCAGCCGATCGGGACTAGACACAGATACGCAGTATTTT.

The J gene is TRBJ2-2, the V gene TRBV6-2 or TRBV6-3; TRBD2 agrees at 11 bases. Losses at the gene ends were 7 bases for V and 0 bases for J; bases not matched to a gene: 13. Germline V lookup: CDR1 MNHEY, CDR2 SVGEGT. There are 19 residues in the CDR3. CDR3 amino acids: CASNPGLAGLPSNTGELFF. Written as DNA, the CDR3 is TGTGCCAGCAACCCAGGACTAGCGGGTTTACCTTCGAACACCGGGGAGCTGTTTTTT.

This sequence joins TRBV29-1 and TRBJ2-3; 7 bases are a match to TRBD2. Unmatched junction bases numbered 5, after V lost 3 bases and J lost 2 bases. The CDR3 has 14 amino acids. The germline V gene has CDR1 SQVTM and CDR2 ANQGSEA. The CDR3 coding sequence is TGCAGCGTTGACGCGGGAGACACCACAGATACGCAGTATTTT. Translated, it gives CSVDAGDTTDTQYF.

The V and J genes are TRBV10-1 and TRBJ2-4, with a possible D match to TRBD1 (6 bases). This CDR3 contains 15 residues. Germline-derived CDR1 and CDR2 are WNHNN and SYGVQD (reference sequence). Deletions cut 4 bases from V and 3 bases from J, with 13 bases between. CDR3 amino acids: CASSAGTPYKNIQYF. CDR3 bases: TGCGCCAGCAGTGCTGGGACACCCTACAAAAACATTCAGTACTTC.

Comments on this clonotype: A much more abundant neighbour one base away suggests this may be a read error. The V call is TRBV5-8, the J call TRBJ2-5; no clear D gene. From germline, CDR1 is SGHTS and CDR2 YDEGEE. Trimming left V 2 bases short and J 5 bases short, with 10 bases between. The CDR3 loop spans 13 amino acids. The CDR3 region is CASSFGQYETQYF. In DNA, the CDR3 is TGTGCCAGCAGCTTCGGGCAGTACGAGACCCAGTACTTC.

This clonotype was seen only a few times. The V and J genes are TRBV5-1 and TRBJ2-2; 11 nucleotides line up with TRBD1. The junction had 1 base not matched to a gene; V was cut back by 0 bases and J by 6 bases. Germline CDR1 reads SGHRS; CDR2 reads YFSETQ. This CDR3 has 15 residues. CDR3 DNA: TGCGCCAGCAGCTTGGAGGGACAGGGGGCCGGGGAGCTGTTTTTT. It translates to CASSLEGQGAGELFF.

This chain connects TRBV15 to TRBJ2-3; 13 positions match TRBD2. The CDR3 is 17 amino acids. Germline values: CDR1 LNHNV, CDR2 YYDKDF (reference sequence). Trimming removed 1 base from V and 2 bases from J; junction bases left unmatched: 3. In nucleotides, the CDR3 is TGTGCCACCAGCAGAGGGACTAGCGGGAGTCCCACAGATACGCAGTATTTT. Protein: CATSRGTSGSPTDTQYF. Combining the CDR3 with reference TRBV15 and TRBJ2-3 gives the whole variable domain DAMVIQNPRYQVTQFGKPVTLSCSQTLNHNVMYWYQQKSSQAPKLLFHYYDKDFNNEADTPDNFQSRRPNTSFCFLDIRSPGLGDTAMYLCATSRGTSGSPTDTQYFGPGTRLTVL.

The chain carries TRBV30 and TRBJ2-3, with D perhaps TRBD1 (5 bases). This CDR3 spans 15 amino acids. V lost 0 bases and J lost 3, with 13 bases in between. Per the germline V gene, CDR1 is GTSNPN and CDR2 is SVGIG (reference sequence). CDR3 residues: CAWSVRAGWTDTQYF. The CDR3 bases are TGTGCCTGGAGTGTACGGGCAGGGTGGACAGATACGCAGTATTTT. Together with reference TRBV30 and TRBJ2-3, the CDR3 gives the full variable domain: SQTIHQWPATLVQPVGSPLSLECTVEGTSNPNLYWYRQAAGRGLQLLFYSVGIGQISSEVPQNLSASRPQDRQFILSSKKLLLSDSGFYLCAWSVRAGWTDTQYFGPGTRLTVL.

This clonotype was counted a few times. V usage is TRBV10-3 and J usage is TRBJ1-6, with 7 bases lining up with TRBD1. The CDR3 length is 16 residues. Germline lookup yields CDR1 ENHRY and CDR2 SYGVKD. The junction had 5 bases not matched to a gene; V was cut back by 0 bases and J by 6 bases. CDR3 bases: TGTGCCATCAGTGAGTCGACGGGGACAGTTAATTCACCCCTCCACTTT. It yields the protein CAISESTGTVNSPLHF.

This clonotype occurred a few times. The rearrangement links TRBV20-1 to TRBJ1-1; D unclear. CDR3 length equals 12 residues. CDR1 is DFQATT, CDR2 SNEGSKA, per germline (reference sequence). The germline V and J ends were trimmed by 1 base and 3 bases, with 6 bases remaining between them. Here the CDR3 DNA reads TGCAGTGCTAGAGTTTTCGACACTGAAGCTTTCTTT. It codes for CSARVFDTEAFF.

The chain uses TRBV5-1 and TRBJ2-7; 7 bases are shared with TRBD1. Trimming cost V 1 base and J 5 bases; bases outside gene matches: 6. CDR3 size: 14 residues. Germline-derived CDR1 and CDR2 are SGHRS and YFSETQ. The CDR3 sequence is CASSLRGQRDEQYF. CDR3 DNA: TGCGCCAGCAGCTTGAGGGGACAGCGAGACGAGCAGTACTTC.

The chain employs TRBV5-3 and TRBJ2-2, with D possibly called TRBD1 or TRBD2 (6 bases each). Being an ORF, TRBV5-3 has a function that is uncertain. This CDR3 has 18 amino acids. Trimming removed 4 bases from V and 2 bases from J, with 21 bases in between. The CDR3: CARSAYYPTGANTGELFF. For the CDR3, the DNA is TGTGCCAGAAGCGCGTACTATCCTACGGGGGCAAACACCGGGGAGCTGTTTTTT.

This clonotype occurred a few times. The chain joins TRBV5-1 to TRBJ2-7; 7 positions agree with TRBD1. From germline, CDR1 is SGHRS and CDR2 YFSETQ. J lost 2 bases, V lost 0 bases, and 2 bases had no gene match. The CDR3 is made up of 14 amino acids. The CDR3 coding sequence is TGCGCCAGCAGCTTGGTGGGACAGACCTACGAGCAGTACTTC. It yields the protein CASSLVGQTYEQYF.